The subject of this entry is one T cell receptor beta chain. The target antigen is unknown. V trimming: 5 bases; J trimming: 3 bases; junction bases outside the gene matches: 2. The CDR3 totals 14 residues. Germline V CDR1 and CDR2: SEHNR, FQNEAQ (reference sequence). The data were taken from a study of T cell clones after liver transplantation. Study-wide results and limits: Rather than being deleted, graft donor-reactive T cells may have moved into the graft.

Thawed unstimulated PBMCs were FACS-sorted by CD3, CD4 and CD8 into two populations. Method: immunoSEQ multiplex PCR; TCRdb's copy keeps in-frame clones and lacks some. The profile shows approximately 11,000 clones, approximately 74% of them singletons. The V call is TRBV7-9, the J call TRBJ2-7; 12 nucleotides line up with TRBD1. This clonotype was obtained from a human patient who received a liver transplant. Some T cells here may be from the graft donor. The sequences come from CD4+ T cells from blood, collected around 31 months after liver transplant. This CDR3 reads CASSRDRGHYEQYF. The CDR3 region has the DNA TGTGCCAGCAGCCGGGACAGGGGGCACTACGAGCAGTACTTC. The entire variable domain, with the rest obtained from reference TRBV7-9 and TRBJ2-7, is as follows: DTGVSQNPRHKITKRGQNVTFRCDPISEHNRLYWYRQTLGQGPEFLTYFQNEAQLEKSRLLSDRFSAERPKGSFSTLEIQRTEQGDSAMYLCASSRDRGHYEQYFGPGTRLTVT.